The sequence of this T cell receptor beta chain was determined in a study of blood T cell repertoires in COVID-19. About the research overall: Spain, Italy and the United States supplied samples that represented acute and convalescent COVID-19. The cDNA or gDNA used as material had been derived from T cells, B-cell-depleted T cells, or PBMCs.

Looked up from germline, CDR1 is LNHDA and CDR2 is SQIVND (reference sequence). CDR3 length equals 14 residues. V dropped 5 bases and J dropped 6 bases, with 15 bases sitting between them. In the original workflow: Researchers report that nucleated cell counts were estimated from reference gene primer amplification. The method was immunoSEQ multiplex PCR; TCRdb's version includes in-frame clones alone and lacks a portion of them. That table gives V, J and clone size, and the DNA gave D and trimming. The sample records 500,000 to 600,000 clones, 85% to 90% being singletons. Patients at the Seattle site were enrolled during active infection and followed longitudinally.

This TCR came from a woman between 45 and 60 years old with COVID-19, enrolled during active disease. V usage is TRBV19 and J usage is TRBJ2-3, with D perhaps matching TRBD1 (6 bases). Material: peripheral blood. The CDR3 region is CASSVGTPVDTQYF. DNA of the CDR3: TGTGCCAGTAGTGTAGGGACACCCGTTGATACGCAGTATTTT. Filled out from reference TRBV19 and TRBJ2-3, the complete variable domain reads DGGITQSPKYLFRKEGQNVTLSCEQNLNHDAMYWYRQDPGQGLRLIYYSQIVNDFQKGDIAEGYSVSREKKESFPLTVTSAQKNPTAFYLCASSVGTPVDTQYFGPGTRLTVL.